The 5 T cell receptor beta chains given below trace back to one sample, sequenced in a study of T cells after posttransplantation cyclophosphamide listed by TCRdb under 2016. Library prep was done by the immunoSEQ multiplex PCR assay. This is the immuneACCESS table as TCRdb keeps it, with only in-frame sequences that have V and J called. A part of the clones is gone; compared with another copy, unresolved V genes explain less than half, and the rest is unexplained. In all, the sample holds roughly 20,000 clones, and around 90% of those were seen once. The ten largest make up 7% to 8% of the sample. The sample's treatment or condition label is to be understood as: high-dose cyclophosphamide on days +3 and +4 as single-agent GVHD prophylaxis. For conditioning, the PTCy patients got busulfan and fludarabine, then a related or unrelated marrow graft, followed by cyclophosphamide on days +3 and +4. Specimen: PBMCs, collected after allogeneic stem cell transplant with posttransplant cyclophosphamide. These receptors all stem from a female patient between 40 and 50 years old who received an allogeneic stem cell transplant from a related donor, was CMV-positive, and had no GVHD. Following a transplant, a fraction of the T cells may be traceable to the graft donor.

This chain uses TRBV12-5 with TRBJ2-2, with TRBD2 identical over 7 bases. This CDR3 contains 18 residues. Unmatched junction bases numbered 9, after V lost 0 bases and J lost 2 bases. CDR1 LGHNT and CDR2 FRNRAP come from the germline V gene. CDR3 bases: TGTGCTAGTGGTTTGGTACTTAGTTGGGGGGGAAACACCGGGGAGCTGTTTTTT. Amino acid sequence: CASGLVLSWGGNTGELFF.

The chain has TRBV4-1 and TRBJ1-5; D possibly corresponds to TRBD1 (5 bases). Between the trimmed V and J ends, which lost 1 base and 1 base, there was a span of 8 bases. CDR3 length equals 15 residues. Germline values: CDR1 MGHRA, CDR2 YSYEKL. Here the CDR3 DNA reads TGCGCCAGCAGCCAAGTTCCAGGGAGCAATCAGCCCCAGCATTTT. Translating it yields CASSQVPGSNQPQHF.

The rearrangement uses TRBV28 and TRBJ2-1; D is perhaps TRBD2 (5 bases). V was clipped by 5 bases and J by 0 bases, with 20 bases between them. The CDR3 is made up of 18 amino acids. CDR1 and CDR2 from the germline V gene are MDHEN and SYDVKM. The CDR3 bases are TGTGCCAGCAGTACGCGGACCCGAGCGGCGAGCTCCTACAATGAGCAGTTCTTC. Translating gives CASSTRTRAASSYNEQFF.

This rearrangement joins TRBV4-2 to TRBJ2-3, with a possible D match to TRBD2 (6 bases). The CDR3 contains 17 residues. Germline CDR1 LGHNA, CDR2 YNFKEQ. The V end was cut by 3 bases, the J end by 6 bases, with 22 bases between. The CDR3 DNA follows: TGTGCCAGCAGCCACGCCCCTCGAAGGACTACTGGCGATACGCAGTATTTT. Its protein product is CASSHAPRRTTGDTQYF.

Only one count was recorded for this clone. The chain recombines TRBV18 with TRBJ1-2; D may be TRBD1 (6 bases). The length of the CDR3 is 13 residues. Germline-derived CDR1 and CDR2 are KGHSH and LQKENI. V was clipped by 3 bases and J by 5 bases, with 10 bases between them. The CDR3 DNA reads TGTGCCAGCTCACCGTCAGGGGCATATGGCTACACCTTC. Amino acid sequence: CASSPSGAYGYTF.